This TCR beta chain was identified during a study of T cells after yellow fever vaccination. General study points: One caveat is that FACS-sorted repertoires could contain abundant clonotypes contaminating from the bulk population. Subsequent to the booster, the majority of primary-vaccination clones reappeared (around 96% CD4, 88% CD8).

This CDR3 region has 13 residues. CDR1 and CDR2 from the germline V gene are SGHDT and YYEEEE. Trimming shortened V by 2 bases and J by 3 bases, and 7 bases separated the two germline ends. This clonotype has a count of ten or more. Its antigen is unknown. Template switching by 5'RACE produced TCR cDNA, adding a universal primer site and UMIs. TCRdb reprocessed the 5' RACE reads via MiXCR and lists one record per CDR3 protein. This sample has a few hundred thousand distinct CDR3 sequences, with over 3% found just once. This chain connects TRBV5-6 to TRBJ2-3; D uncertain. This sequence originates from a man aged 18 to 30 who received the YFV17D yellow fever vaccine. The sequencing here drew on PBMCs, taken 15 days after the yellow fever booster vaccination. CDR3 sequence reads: CASSFQETDTQYF. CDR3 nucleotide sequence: TGTGCCAGCAGCTTCCAGGAAACAGATACGCAGTATTTT.